The present entry profiles one T cell receptor (beta chain) with its context. This record belongs to a study of blood T cell repertoires in COVID-19. TCRdb keeps only in-frame clones here, not all; method: immunoSEQ multiplex PCR. The sample carries roughly 290,000 clones, about 89% recorded once. V lost 0 bases and J 6 bases, leaving 9 bases between the germline ends. The CDR3 spans 14 residues. In germline, CDR1 is MGHRA, CDR2 YSYEKL. The J gene is TRBJ2-1, the V gene TRBV4-1; D might be TRBD2 (5 bases). The TCR was taken from a woman aged 50 to 65 who had recovered from COVID-19. Sequencing was performed on peripheral blood. The CDR3, as DNA: TGCGCCAGCAGCCAAGATCCTAGCACCAATGAGCAGTTCTTC. It is translated as CASSQDPSTNEQFF.